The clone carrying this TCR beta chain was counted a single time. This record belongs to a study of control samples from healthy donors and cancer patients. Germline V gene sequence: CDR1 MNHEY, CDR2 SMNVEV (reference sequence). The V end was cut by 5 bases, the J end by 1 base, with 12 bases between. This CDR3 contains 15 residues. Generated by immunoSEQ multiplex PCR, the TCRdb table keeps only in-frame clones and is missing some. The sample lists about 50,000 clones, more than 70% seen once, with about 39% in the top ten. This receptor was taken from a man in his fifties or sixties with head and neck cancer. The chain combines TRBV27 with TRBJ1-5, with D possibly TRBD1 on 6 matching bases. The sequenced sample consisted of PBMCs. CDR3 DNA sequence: TGTGCCAGCAGTCCCACCGGGACAAGCAATCAGCCCCAGCATTTT. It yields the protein CASSPTGTSNQPQHF.